These T cell receptor beta chains were read from a single sample in a study of blood T cell repertoires in COVID-19. The table came from immunoSEQ multiplex PCR; TCRdb's copy has only in-frame clones and leaves some out. The sample has approximately 230,000 clones; nearly 90% are singletons. Sample: peripheral blood. All receptors come from a woman between 40 and 50 years old who had recovered from COVID-19. Both conserved end residues are part of each CDR3. A D gene is named only where the DNA matches it firmly. Size values are once, few and many counts, or a class for expanded clones, and some rows have none.

j_call clone_size v_call d_call cdr3_nt cdr3_aa
TRBJ2-6 . TRBV19 TRBD1 TGTGCCAGTAGTATAGACGGGACAGGGGGCCTTCCTGGGGCCAACGTCCTGACTTTC CASSIDGTGGLPGANVLTF
TRBJ1-6 few TRBV2 . TGTGCCAGCAGTGCCCGGGACATAAAAAGGGGCCATTCACCCCTCCACTTT CASSARDIKRGHSPLHF
TRBJ2-7 . TRBV5-8 . TGTGCCAGCAACCGTCCCACCCAGCGCTACGAGCAGTACTTC CASNRPTQRYEQYF
TRBJ1-5 few TRBV6-1 . TGTGCCAGCAGTGACAGGGGTGATGTTCAGCCCCAGCATTTT CASSDRGDVQPQHF
TRBJ1-5 . TRBV2 . TGTGCCAGCAGTGCGACATATAGCAATCAGCCCCAGCATTTT CASSATYSNQPQHF
TRBJ1-6 . TRBV6-4 . TGTGCCAGCTCCCCCGAAGGCCTCCTAGATTCACCCCTCCACTTT CASSPEGLLDSPLHF
TRBJ2-1 . TRBV28 TRBD1 TGTGCCAGCAACTTAAGGGGGCTTGAGCAGTTCTTC CASNLRGLEQFF
TRBJ2-1 . TRBV6-5 TRBD2 TGTGCCACCCGCGGGGGGGAAAGCTACAATGAGCAGTTCTTC CATRGGESYNEQFF
TRBJ1-2 . TRBV6-5 . TGTGCCAGCAGAGACCACAGGGTACCTGGCTACACCTTC CASRDHRVPGYTF
TRBJ1-2 . TRBV7-2 TRBD1 TGTGCCAGCAGCCGTGGACAGGGCTTGGGCTACACCTTC CASSRGQGLGYTF
TRBJ1-5 once TRBV5-4 TRBD1 TGTGCCAGCAGCTTGGATTTGGCAGGGGGCGGTAAAGGCAATCAGCCCCAGCATTTT CASSLDLAGGGKGNQPQHF
TRBJ2-5 . TRBV6-5 . TGTGCCAGCAGTTATGATGAGTACCAAGAGACCCAGTACTTC CASSYDEYQETQYF
TRBJ2-3 . TRBV25-1 TRBD1 TGTGCCAGCAGTTCCCGGGACAGGGGCACAGATACGCAGTATTTT CASSSRDRGTDTQYF
TRBJ1-6 . TRBV7-8 . TGTGCCAGCAGCCATAGCGGGTCACCCCTCCACTTT CASSHSGSPLHF
TRBJ1-1 . TRBV5-4 . TGTGCCAGCAGCCGGACAAGTTTTAACATGAACACTGAAGCTTTCTTT CASSRTSFNMNTEAFF
TRBJ1-5 . TRBV15 TRBD1 TGTGCCACCAGCCCCTGGACAGGAGCCATCTATAGCAATCAGCCCCAGCATTTT CATSPWTGAIYSNQPQHF
TRBJ1-2 . TRBV7-9 TRBD1 TGTGCCAGCAGCTCATTCATGGACAGGGGGTTAAGTGGCTACACCTTC CASSSFMDRGLSGYTF
TRBJ1-4 . TRBV6-5 . TGTGCCAGCAGTTCGTATGAAAAACTGTTTTTT CASSSYEKLFF
TRBJ1-1 . TRBV7-2 . TGTGCCAGCAGCTTAGCGCTCGCAGGAAGGACTGAAGCTTTCTTT CASSLALAGRTEAFF
TRBJ2-1 . TRBV18 TRBD2 TGTGCCAGCTCACTACTAGCGGGGCAGGATGAGCAGTTCTTC CASSLLAGQDEQFF
TRBJ2-7 . TRBV18 . TGTGCCAGCTCCCGGGACCGGACAGCGACCTACGAGCAGTACTTC CASSRDRTATYEQYF
TRBJ2-2 . TRBV13 . TGTGCCAGCAGACAGGCGAACACCGGGGAGCTGTTTTTT CASRQANTGELFF
TRBJ2-7 . TRBV30 . TGTGCCTGGAGTTTTAACTACGAGCAGTACTTC CAWSFNYEQYF
TRBJ2-7 . TRBV6-2/TRBV6-3 TRBD1 TGTGCCAGCAGTTTCATACCGACAGGGGGTGCATACGAGCAGTACTTC CASSFIPTGGAYEQYF
TRBJ1-5 . TRBV3-1/TRBV3-2 TRBD1 TGTGCCAGCAGCCAAGATATGAGACAGGGGGGAGGTCAGCCCCAGCATTTT CASSQDMRQGGGQPQHF
TRBJ1-5 . TRBV24-1 . TGTGCCACCAGTGAGGCGGGCCGCAATCAGCCCCAGCATTTT CATSEAGRNQPQHF
TRBJ2-3 . TRBV5-1 TRBD2 TGCGCCAGCAGCTTGCTAAGGACTAGCGGGAGTGATTCAGATACGCAGTATTTT CASSLLRTSGSDSDTQYF
TRBJ1-1 . TRBV6-2/TRBV6-3 TRBD1 TGTGCCAGCAGTTACCCAGGGGGAATGGGCACTGAAGCTTTCTTT CASSYPGGMGTEAFF
TRBJ2-7 few TRBV20-1 . TGCAGTGCTGGGGCCTCCTACGAGCAGTACTTC CSAGASYEQYF
TRBJ1-5 few TRBV27 . TGTGCCAGCAGTCCCCTCGGGGAACAGCCCCAGCATTTT CASSPLGEQPQHF
TRBJ1-6 . TRBV12-5 TRBD1 TGTGCTAGTGGTCCCCGGGGACAGGGCGTGAATTCACCCCTCCACTTT CASGPRGQGVNSPLHF
TRBJ2-1 . TRBV19 TRBD2 TGTGCCAGTAGTTCAAGGGCTAGCGGGACCCGCCCTTCAGGGCAGTTCTTC CASSSRASGTRPSGQFF
TRBJ1-2 once TRBV28 . TGTGCCACCGATCTCGGGGGCGGGAGTTATGGCTACACCTTC CATDLGGGSYGYTF
TRBJ1-5 . TRBV2 TRBD1 TGTGCCAGTCGGACAGGGGGTCTCAATCAGCCCCAGCATTTT CASRTGGLNQPQHF
TRBJ1-4 . TRBV20-1 TRBD1 TGCAGTGCTTGTGACAGGGCGGGGGAAAAACTGTTTTTT CSACDRAGEKLFF
TRBJ1-1 . TRBV3-1/TRBV3-2 TRBD1 TGTGCCAGCAGCCTTTTGACAGGGGACACTGAAGCTTTCTTT CASSLLTGDTEAFF
TRBJ1-4 . TRBV25-1 . TGTGCCAGCAGCCAAACGACAGGAGGCGGGAATGAAAAACTGTTTTTT CASSQTTGGGNEKLFF
TRBJ2-1 . TRBV4-3 TRBD1 TGCGCCAGCAGCCAGGCTACGGACAGGGAATCATACAATGAGCAGTTCTTC CASSQATDRESYNEQFF
TRBJ1-5 . TRBV30 . TGTGCCTGGAGTGTACGGGGGAATCAGCCCCAGCATTTT CAWSVRGNQPQHF
TRBJ2-7 . TRBV28 . TGTGCCAGCAGTTTAGGAGGGAACTACGAGCAGTACTTC CASSLGGNYEQYF
TRBJ1-2 . TRBV28 . TGTGCCACCACCGTGGGGGGAACTAACTATGGCTACACCTTC CATTVGGTNYGYTF
TRBJ2-1 . TRBV4-2 TRBD2 TGTGCCAGCAGCCGCTGGCGGGAGCTTCACAATGAGCAGTTCTTC CASSRWRELHNEQFF
TRBJ1-5 . TRBV19 . TGTGCCAGTAGTATAGATCTATACAGCCCTCCGCGGCCCCAGCATTTT CASSIDLYSPPRPQHF
TRBJ2-7 once TRBV29-1 TRBD1 TGCAGCGTGGCAAAGGACAGGGACCTTAACTACGAGCAGTACTTC CSVAKDRDLNYEQYF
TRBJ2-7 . TRBV29-1 . TGCAGCGTGCAGGGACAAAGGGGCGAGCAGTACTTC CSVQGQRGEQYF
TRBJ1-4 . TRBV9 . TGTGCCAGCAGCGTAGATACAGGGTCCTCTAATGAAAAACTGTTTTTT CASSVDTGSSNEKLFF
TRBJ2-3 . TRBV24-1 . TGTGCCACCAGTGATTCTACCACAGGGAAACCGGATACGCAGTATTTT CATSDSTTGKPDTQYF
TRBJ2-5 few TRBV7-2 TRBD2 TGTGCCAGCAGCTTAATCGGGGGGGTTCAAGAGACCCAGTACTTC CASSLIGGVQETQYF